One sample yielded the 29 T cell receptor beta chains listed below, sequenced in a study of T-cell reconstitution after alpha-beta-depleted transplantation in children (dated by TCRdb to about 2016). The library was produced with PCR. Reads for this sample came from an Illumina HiSeq 2500. TCR library preparation used molecular barcoding, with unique molecular identifiers applied to normalize quantification of the TCRbeta repertoire. TCRdb reran the public reads through fastp at Q25 and MiXCR, keeping productive beta chains. Under each unique CDR3 protein, matching rows form one entry showing the most common genes and DNA. This sample has some 520,000 distinct CDR3 sequences in its table, and about 30% of those were observed once. Of the sample, 2% to 3% falls within the top ten clones. Sample: PBMCs from the stem cell graft donor, taken from the stem cell graft. These receptors were collected from a human donor who donated a stem cell graft to a child with aplastic anemia.

This clonotype was seen more than once but under ten times. The chain recombines TRBV13 with TRBJ2-1, with TRBD1 matching 8 bases. Germline trimming cut 4 bases from V and 7 bases from J; bases unmatched to any gene: 12. Germline assignment: CDR1 PRHDT and CDR2 FYEKMQ (reference sequence). The CDR3 runs 16 residues. The CDR3, as DNA: TGTGCCAGCAGCTCGACAGGGGTAGGTCAGGGTAATGAGCAGTTCTTC. It yields the protein CASSSTGVGQGNEQFF.

This clonotype has just one count. The chain is built from TRBV7-9 and TRBJ1-5; D is possibly TRBD1 (6 bases). CDR1 is SEHNR, CDR2 FQNEAQ, per germline (reference sequence). CDR3 length equals 12 residues. Trimming stripped 9 bases from V and 4 bases from J, with 10 bases between. CDR3 nucleotides: TGTGCCAGTGGCAGGGGAAATCAGCCCCAGCATTTT. It translates to CASGRGNQPQHF.

This clonotype was detected a few times. V and J are TRBV27 and TRBJ1-2; TRBD1 aligns across 7 bases. The CDR3 sequence is 13 residues long. CDR1 is MNHEY, CDR2 SMNVEV, per germline (reference sequence). Germline trimming cut 4 bases from V and 3 bases from J; bases unmatched to any gene: 2. The CDR3 sequence: CASSYRGDYGYTF. For the CDR3, the DNA is TGTGCCAGCAGTTACAGGGGTGACTATGGCTACACCTTC.

The chain employs TRBV10-2 and TRBJ1-1; D is unclear. The CDR3 is 15 residues long. In germline, CDR1 is WSHSY, CDR2 SAAADI. Trimming stripped 9 bases from V and 2 bases from J, with 19 bases between. CDR3 bases: TGCGCCAGTCGAACGGTTGGGTCTCAAAACACTGAAGCTTTCTTT. Encoded protein: CASRTVGSQNTEAFF.

In this sample, this clonotype turned up a few times. CDR3 sequence: CASRLGREFNEQFF. CDR3 coding DNA: TGCGCCAGCAGGCTAGGGAGGGAATTTAATGAGCAGTTCTTC. V is TRBV5-1 and J is TRBJ2-1, with 7 bases lining up with TRBD2. The germline V gene has CDR1 SGHRS and CDR2 YFSETQ. Trimming removed 5 bases from V and 7 bases from J; junction bases left unmatched: 9. CDR3 length: 14 amino acids.

This clonotype was counted a few times. This chain joins TRBV12-3 or TRBV12-4 and TRBJ1-1, with unresolved D. CDR3 length: 14 residues. Trimming took 5 bases from V and 5 from J, leaving 15 bases between them. In DNA form, the CDR3 reads TGTGCCAGCAGTCCCGCCACGGGTGGGACTGAAGCTTTCTTT. It is translated as CASSPATGGTEAFF.

The V and J genes are TRBV27 and TRBJ2-1, with D possibly TRBD2 on 7 matching bases. The germline V and J ends were trimmed by 4 bases and 6 bases, with 19 bases remaining between them. The CDR3 totals 16 residues. Germline CDR1 and CDR2: MNHEY and SMNVEV (reference sequence). CDR3 in amino acids: CASSSLGVAGANEQFF. DNA of the CDR3: TGTGCCAGCAGTTCCCTCGGGGTGGCGGGGGCCAATGAGCAGTTCTTC.

The table lists this clonotype with a count of one. V gene TRBV7-8 combines with J gene TRBJ1-1; D is unresolved. This CDR3 has 15 amino acids. The V gene lost 2 bases and the J gene lost 0 bases, with 10 bases spanning the gap. Germline CDR1 reads SGHVS; CDR2 reads FQNEAQ. The DNA for the CDR3 is TGTGCCAGCAGCTTATCGATTATAATGAACACTGAAGCTTTCTTT. Its protein is CASSLSIIMNTEAFF. The whole variable domain, remainder taken from reference TRBV7-8 and TRBJ1-1, is GAGVSQSPRYKVAKRGQDVALRCDPISGHVSLFWYQQALGQGPEFLTYFQNEAQLDKSGLPSDRFFAERPEGSVSTLKIQRTQQEDSAVYLCASSLSIIMNTEAFFGQGTRLTVV.

This chain links TRBV11-2 with TRBJ1-1, with unresolved D. Germline CDR1 is SGHAT and CDR2 is FQNNGV. The CDR3 has 14 amino acids. V lost 1 base to trimming and J lost 10 bases, with 16 bases between them. The CDR3 spells CASSLGGVPGRAFF. The DNA of the CDR3 is TGTGCCAGCAGCTTAGGAGGTGTCCCCGGGCGAGCTTTCTTT.

V is TRBV20-1 and J is TRBJ2-7; D perhaps matches TRBD1 (6 bases). V lost 3 bases and J lost 2, with 20 bases in between. In germline, CDR1 is DFQATT, CDR2 SNEGSKA (reference sequence). This CDR3 spans 16 amino acids. CDR3 in DNA: TGCAGTGCTAGTCTGCTGGGTAGGCAGGGGCCCTACGAGCAGTACTTC. It yields the protein CSASLLGRQGPYEQYF.

V and J are TRBV6-2 or TRBV6-3 and TRBJ2-7; no clear D. V was pared by 8 bases and J by 4 bases, with 15 bases between. Germline lookup yields CDR1 MNHEY and CDR2 SVGEGT. The CDR3 has 13 amino acids. The CDR3, as DNA: TGTGCCAGCTCTCTTTTTTGGGGTTACGAGCAGTACTTC. Its protein product is CASSLFWGYEQYF.

V is TRBV2 and J is TRBJ1-2; 7 bases align to TRBD1. V lost 1 base, J lost 3 bases, and 5 bases stayed unmatched. CDR3 size: 15 residues. The germline CDR1 and CDR2 sequences are SNHLY and FYNNEI. CDR3 bases: TGTGCCAGCAGTGAAGAGGGACAGCTCCACTATGGCTACACCTTC. It encodes CASSEEGQLHYGYTF.

The chain has TRBV11-2 and TRBJ2-1; tentative D call: TRBD2 (6 bases). The V end lost 5 bases, the J end lost 5 bases, and 19 bases lay between the germline ends. CDR3 length equals 16 residues. Germline loops: CDR1 SGHAT, CDR2 FQNNGV. The CDR3 sequence: CASSMMTKAGDNEQFF. The CDR3 DNA follows: TGTGCCAGCAGCATGATGACTAAAGCGGGTGACAATGAGCAGTTCTTC.

The rearrangement joins TRBV29-1 to TRBJ1-1; D is unclear. From germline, CDR1 is SQVTM and CDR2 ANQGSEA. The V end lost 8 bases, the J end lost 0 bases, and 10 bases lay between the germline ends. The CDR3 consists of 12 residues. CDR3 amino acids: CSFGAMNTEAFF. CDR3 coding DNA: TGCAGCTTCGGCGCCATGAACACTGAAGCTTTCTTT.

This clonotype came up a few times. The genes are TRBV24-1 and TRBJ2-4; TRBD1 agrees at 10 bases. This CDR3 contains 15 residues. V was clipped by 3 bases and J by 4 bases; unmatched bases: 2. Per the germline V gene, CDR1 is KGHDR and CDR2 is SFDVKD. CDR3 amino acids: CATSDDRGPKNIQYF. In nucleotides, the CDR3 is TGTGCCACCAGTGATGACAGGGGGCCAAAAAACATTCAGTACTTC.

The V and J genes are TRBV9 and TRBJ2-3; TRBD2 agrees at 9 bases. Per the germline V gene, CDR1 is SGDLS and CDR2 is YYNGEE. The V gene end was trimmed by 0 bases and the J gene end by 3 bases; junction bases not matched to a gene: 11. CDR3 length: 18 residues. DNA for the CDR3: TGTGCCAGCAGCGTAGCTGATAATAGCGGGAGCGGGACAGATACGCAGTATTTT. It is translated as CASSVADNSGSGTDTQYF.

This clonotype has just one count. The V gene is TRBV6-2 or TRBV6-3, the J gene TRBJ2-5; D call uncertain. CDR1 and CDR2 from the germline V gene are MNHEY and SVGEGT. CDR3 size: 15 residues. Trimming left V 0 bases short and J 4 bases short, with 12 bases between. CDR3 DNA sequence: TGTGCCAGCAGTTACTCGGGTCTTCGAGGAGAGACCCAGTACTTC. Translating gives CASSYSGLRGETQYF.

This clonotype occurred a few times. The rearrangement joins TRBV4-3 to TRBJ1-2; D might be TRBD1 (5 bases). This CDR3 has 16 amino acids. CDR1 LGHNA and CDR2 YSLEER come from the germline V gene. Trimming removed 0 bases at V and 1 base at J, with 12 bases between. The CDR3 is CASSQDHLTVNYGYTF. The CDR3 DNA reads as TGCGCCAGCAGCCAAGATCATTTGACAGTTAACTATGGCTACACCTTC.

This sequence joins TRBV24-1 and TRBJ2-2; 8 nucleotides line up with TRBD2. Germline CDR1 KGHDR, CDR2 SFDVKD. The CDR3 is 15 amino acids. J was trimmed by 0 bases and V by 6 bases; bases with no gene match: 2. The CDR3 DNA sequence: TGTGCCACCAGTAAGCGGGAGCCGAACACCGGGGAGCTGTTTTTT. It encodes CATSKREPNTGELFF.

CDR3: CASSESWRINTEAFF. CDR3 DNA sequence: TGTGCCAGCAGTGAATCATGGAGGATCAACACTGAAGCTTTCTTT. This chain joins TRBV6-1 and TRBJ1-1; D is uncertain. V lost 2 bases to trimming and J lost 2 bases, with 12 bases between them. Germline CDR1 and CDR2: MNHNS and SASEGT. CDR3 size: 15 residues.

V and J are TRBV27 and TRBJ1-5; 8 positions agree with TRBD1. The trim removed 2 bases at V and 4 bases at J, leaving 10 bases unmatched. The CDR3 loop spans 17 amino acids. Germline CDR1 is MNHEY and CDR2 is SMNVEV (reference sequence). In nucleotides, the CDR3 is TGTGCCAGCAGTTTACGATACAGGGGGAGGGATAATCAGCCCCAGCATTTT. It translates to CASSLRYRGRDNQPQHF.

This clonotype was detected ten times or more. This chain connects TRBV7-2 to TRBJ2-1; D gene ambiguous. CDR3 length: 12 residues. CDR1 and CDR2 from the germline V gene are SGHTA and FQGNSA. With 6 bases removed from V and 4 bases from J, the gap between germline ends came to 7 bases. CDR3 DNA sequence: TGTGCCAGCAGTCCGACTTACAATGAGCAGTTCTTC. Translated: CASSPTYNEQFF. The full variable domain, rest sourced from reference TRBV7-2 and TRBJ2-1, is GAGVSQSPSNKVTEKGKDVELRCDPISGHTALYWYRQSLGQGLEFLIYFQGNSAPDKSGLPSDRFSAERTGGSVSTLTIQRTQQEDSAVYLCASSPTYNEQFFGPGTRLTVL.

This clonotype has a handful of counts. V usage is TRBV10-3 and J usage is TRBJ2-1; D is perhaps TRBD1 or TRBD2 (6 bases each). Trimming removed 2 bases from V and 9 bases from J, with 17 bases in between. The CDR3 has 15 amino acids. Per germline, CDR1 ENHRY and CDR2 SYGVKD. Here the CDR3 reads CAISERGQGEIEQFF. In nucleotides, the CDR3 is TGTGCCATCAGTGAGCGGGGGCAGGGAGAAATTGAGCAGTTCTTC.

This clonotype appeared a few times. The rearrangement links TRBV7-6 to TRBJ1-1, with TRBD1 matching over 9 bases. After removal of 5 bases from V and 8 bases from J, the junction contained 6 bases not matched to a gene. This CDR3 is 13 amino acids long. CDR1 SGHVS and CDR2 FNYEAQ come from the germline V gene. For the CDR3, the DNA is TGTGCCAGCAGCCCCGGGACAGGGCTAGAAGCTTTCTTT. This codes for CASSPGTGLEAFF.

The V gene is TRBV20-1, the J gene TRBJ2-4, with a tentative D call TRBD2 (5 bases). V gave up 5 bases and J gave up 0 bases, with 8 bases separating them. The CDR3 has 13 residues. Germline CDR1 is DFQATT and CDR2 is SNEGSKA (reference sequence). CDR3 loop: CSAWTVAKNIQYF. CDR3 nucleotide sequence: TGCAGTGCTTGGACTGTAGCCAAAAACATTCAGTACTTC.

The V and J genes are TRBV12-3 or TRBV12-4 and TRBJ1-2; perhaps TRBD1 as D (5 bases). V was trimmed by 6 bases and J by 8 bases, leaving 16 bases between them. The CDR3 loop spans 13 amino acids. CDR3 DNA: TGTGCCAGCAGCTTACCAGGGCGAAACGGCTACACCTTC. It yields the protein CASSLPGRNGYTF.

The chain carries TRBV5-1 and TRBJ2-1, with D possibly TRBD2 on 6 matching bases. This CDR3 has 14 amino acids. Germline lookup yields CDR1 SGHRS and CDR2 YFSETQ. The V end was cut by 4 bases, the J end by 4 bases, with 12 bases between. The CDR3 nucleotides are TGCGCCAGCAGCATCGGCGGGGCATACAATGAGCAGTTCTTC. Amino acids: CASSIGGAYNEQFF.

In its sample, this clonotype was seen a few times. The rearrangement joins TRBV7-2 to TRBJ2-1; D is unclear. The V and J ends lost 5 bases and 7 bases respectively, with 12 bases between them. This CDR3 has 13 residues. CDR1 and CDR2 from the germline V gene are SGHTA and FQGNSA. In nucleotides, the CDR3 is TGTGCCAGCAGCCCAGCCAGAGAAAATGAGCAGTTCTTC. This codes for CASSPARENEQFF.

This clonotype has a handful of counts. This chain connects TRBV28 to TRBJ2-1; 10 positions agree with TRBD2. V was clipped by 2 bases and J by 4 bases; unmatched bases: 5. CDR3 size: 16 residues. From germline, CDR1 is MDHEN and CDR2 SYDVKM. CDR3 nucleotides: TGTGCCAGCAGTTTAATGGCTAGCGGGAGATACAATGAGCAGTTCTTC. Encoded protein: CASSLMASGRYNEQFF.